These T cell receptor beta chains were read from a single sample in a study of cytotoxic CD8 clonotypes in ibrutinib-treated CLL. Measured with immunoSEQ multiplex PCR; TCRdb has only the in-frame clones, and not every one. The sample contains around 91,000 clones, 86% of which appear only once. This specimen was PBMCs, taken before ibrutinib treatment. These TCRs come from a human donor with chronic lymphocytic leukemia. Both conserved end residues are part of each CDR3. Fields, in order: CDR3 length, V gene, D gene, clone size, J gene, CDR3 protein, CDR3 DNA. A D gene is named only where the DNA matches it firmly. Some rows have no size entry. The others give once, few or many, or a class for an expanded clone.

16	TRBV29-1	TRBD2	few	TRBJ2-1	CSVEDESGRLYNEQFF	TGCAGCGTTGAAGATGAAAGCGGGAGATTGTACAATGAGCAGTTCTTC
15	TRBV5-5	-	-	TRBJ2-7	CASSRGQGTSYEQYF	TGTGCCAGCAGCCGAGGGCAGGGTACCTCCTACGAGCAGTACTTC
11	TRBV20-1	-	-	TRBJ1-2	CSYRANYGYTF	TGCAGCTACAGGGCGAACTATGGCTACACCTTC
13	TRBV4-1	TRBD2	-	TRBJ2-7	CASSQMTSEKQYF	TGCGCCAGCAGCCAAATGACTAGCGAGAAGCAGTACTTC
13	TRBV6-5	TRBD1	many	TRBJ2-7	CASSRTGAYEQYF	TGTGCCAGCAGCCGGACAGGGGCCTACGAGCAGTACTTC
14	TRBV4-1	-	-	TRBJ2-7	CASNIQQGPYEQYF	TGCGCCAGCAACATTCAACAGGGTCCCTACGAGCAGTACTTC
15	TRBV11-3	TRBD2	-	TRBJ2-2	CASSFGRANTGELFF	TGTGCCAGCAGCTTCGGGAGGGCGAACACCGGGGAGCTGTTTTTT
15	TRBV11-3	-	few	TRBJ2-6	CASSLGGAGANVLTF	TGTGCCAGCAGCTTAGGAGGGGCTGGGGCCAACGTCCTGACTTTC
13	TRBV7-9	-	-	TRBJ1-2	CASTYSGPYGYTF	TGTGCCAGCACCTATTCCGGCCCCTATGGCTACACCTTC
14	TRBV4-2	TRBD2	-	TRBJ2-1	CASSPTSGRYEQFF	TGTGCCAGCAGCCCGACTAGCGGGAGATATGAGCAGTTCTTC
15	TRBV7-9	-	-	TRBJ2-7	CASSFSGSLSYEQYF	TGTGCCAGCAGTTTTAGCGGATCACTATCCTACGAGCAGTACTTC
13	TRBV6-5	-	-	TRBJ1-1	CASRANMNTEAFF	TGTGCCAGCAGGGCGAACATGAACACTGAAGCTTTCTTT
16	TRBV2	TRBD2	-	TRBJ2-1	CASSERRTSGYNEQFF	TGTGCCAGCAGTGAACGCCGGACTAGCGGGTACAATGAGCAGTTCTTC
16	TRBV5-1	TRBD2	-	TRBJ2-5	CASSLGVAGFQETQYF	TGCGCCAGCAGCTTGGGTGTAGCGGGATTCCAAGAGACCCAGTACTTC
16	TRBV5-1	-	many	TRBJ1-5	CASSLTAAVGNQPQHF	TGCGCCAGCAGCTTGACTGCGGCCGTCGGCAATCAGCCCCAGCATTTT
11	TRBV11-2	-	-	TRBJ1-3	CASSPGNTIYF	TGTGCCAGCAGCCCTGGAAACACCATATATTTT
15	TRBV6-1	TRBD2	-	TRBJ2-1	CASSALAGGYNEQFF	TGTGCCAGCAGTGCCTTAGCGGGAGGCTATAATGAGCAGTTCTTC
13	TRBV29-1	-	-	TRBJ2-2	CSVEDRGFGELFF	TGCAGCGTTGAAGATAGGGGATTCGGGGAGCTGTTTTTT
15	TRBV2	TRBD1	-	TRBJ1-1	CASRKDRIMNTEAFF	TGTGCCAGCAGGAAGGACAGGATAATGAACACTGAAGCTTTCTTT
17	TRBV7-6	TRBD1	-	TRBJ2-5	CASRRTSTGALQETQYF	TGTGCCAGCAGACGAACCTCGACAGGGGCATTACAAGAGACCCAGTACTTC
13	TRBV2	-	-	TRBJ2-7	CASKGLGRSEQYF	TGTGCCAGCAAGGGGCTAGGGAGGTCCGAGCAGTACTTC
14	TRBV28	-	-	TRBJ2-7	CASSFGVTSYEQYF	TGTGCCAGCAGTTTTGGTGTCACCTCCTACGAGCAGTACTTC
14	TRBV4-1	TRBD1	-	TRBJ2-7	CASSQTGQAYEQYF	TGCGCCAGCAGCCAGACAGGGCAGGCCTACGAGCAGTACTTC
16	TRBV4-2	TRBD1	-	TRBJ1-5	CASSQDNRGGNQPQHF	TGTGCCAGCAGCCAAGATAACAGGGGGGGCAATCAGCCCCAGCATTTT
14	TRBV5-1	TRBD2	-	TRBJ2-7	CASRRAGGPYEQYF	TGCGCCAGCAGGCGGGCGGGAGGGCCGTACGAGCAGTACTTC
14	TRBV18	-	once	TRBJ1-3	CASSPQGSGNTIYF	TGTGCCAGCTCACCCCAGGGCTCTGGAAACACCATATATTTT
17	TRBV19	TRBD2	-	TRBJ2-2	CASSLGRSSGRSGELFF	TGTGCCAGTAGTTTAGGCAGGTCTAGCGGGAGGTCCGGGGAGCTGTTTTTT
11	TRBV10-3	-	-	TRBJ2-7	CASTSANEQYF	TGTGCCTCGACTAGTGCCAACGAGCAGTACTTC
14	TRBV7-7	-	-	TRBJ2-1	CASSLSGRDNEQFF	TGTGCTAGCAGCTTATCAGGGAGAGACAATGAGCAGTTCTTC
12	TRBV6-1	-	-	TRBJ2-7	CASSRNEYEQYF	TGTGCCAGCAGTAGGAACGAGTACGAGCAGTACTTC
15	TRBV6-5	-	-	TRBJ1-2	CASSYSYTNNYGYTF	TGTGCCAGCAGTTACTCGTACACCAATAACTATGGCTACACCTTC
21	TRBV5-1	TRBD1	-	TRBJ1-4	CASSSRVTGTGVGATNEKLFF	TGCGCCAGCAGCTCCCGGGTGACCGGGACAGGGGTTGGGGCAACTAATGAAAAACTGTTTTTT
14	TRBV7-2	TRBD1	-	TRBJ1-4	CASSFRDRLEKLFF	TGTGCCAGCAGCTTCCGGGACAGGCTGGAAAAACTGTTTTTT
14	TRBV10-3	-	-	TRBJ1-1	CAISEAGAETEAFF	TGTGCCATCAGTGAAGCGGGGGCAGAAACTGAAGCTTTCTTT
15	TRBV6-5	TRBD1	-	TRBJ2-7	CASSGRDRGPPEQYF	TGTGCCAGCAGTGGCCGGGACAGGGGCCCCCCGGAGCAGTACTTC
13	TRBV18	-	-	TRBJ2-7	CASSPLLGHEQYF	TGTGCCAGCTCACCACTTCTAGGCCACGAGCAGTACTTC
15	TRBV5-4	TRBD2	-	TRBJ2-7	CASSPEQREVNEQYF	TGTGCCAGCAGCCCAGAACAGCGGGAGGTAAACGAGCAGTACTTC
15	TRBV4-1	TRBD2	-	TRBJ2-1	CASSQLVLASNEQFF	TGCGCCAGCAGCCAACTGGTACTAGCGAGCAATGAGCAGTTCTTC
13	TRBV6-5	TRBD1	once	TRBJ1-1	CASRTDRGSEAFF	TGTGCCAGCAGGACGGACAGGGGATCTGAAGCTTTCTTT
15	TRBV4-3	-	few	TRBJ2-5	CASSQEAKRHETQYF	TGCGCCAGCAGCCAAGAGGCAAAGCGACACGAGACCCAGTACTTC
14	TRBV28	-	-	TRBJ1-5	CASSSAGDNQPQHF	TGTGCCAGCAGTTCCGCGGGGGACAATCAGCCCCAGCATTTT
12	TRBV7-9	-	-	TRBJ2-7	CASSLVWYEQYF	TGTGCCAGCAGCTTAGTATGGTACGAGCAGTACTTC
15	TRBV6-5	-	-	TRBJ2-1	CASSPRPTGPNEQFF	TGTGCCAGCAGCCCACGGCCGACAGGTCCCAATGAGCAGTTCTTC
14	TRBV29-1	-	-	TRBJ1-3	CSAQQGETGNTIYF	TGCAGCGCCCAGCAGGGAGAAACTGGAAACACCATATATTTT
13	TRBV18	TRBD2	-	TRBJ2-7	CASSYGGYYEQYF	TGTGCCAGCTCATACGGGGGGTATTACGAGCAGTACTTC
13	TRBV6-1	-	-	TRBJ1-5	CASSISSNQPQHF	TGTGCCAGCAGCATCAGTAGCAATCAGCCCCAGCATTTT